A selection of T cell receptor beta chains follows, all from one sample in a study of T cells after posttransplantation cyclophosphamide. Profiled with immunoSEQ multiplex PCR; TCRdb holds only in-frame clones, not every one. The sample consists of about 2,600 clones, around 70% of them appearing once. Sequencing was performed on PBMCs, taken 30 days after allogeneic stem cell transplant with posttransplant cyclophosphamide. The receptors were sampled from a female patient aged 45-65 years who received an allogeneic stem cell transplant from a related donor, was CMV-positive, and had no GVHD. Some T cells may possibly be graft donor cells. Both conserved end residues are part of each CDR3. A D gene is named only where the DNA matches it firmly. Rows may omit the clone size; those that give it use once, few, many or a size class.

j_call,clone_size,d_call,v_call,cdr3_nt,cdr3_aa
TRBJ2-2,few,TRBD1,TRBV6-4,TGTGCCAGCAGTAACGACCCGACCCGGACAGGGGTTACCGGGGAGCTGTTTTTT,CASSNDPTRTGVTGELFF
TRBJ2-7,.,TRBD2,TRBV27,TGTGCCAGCGGCGGGAGGGCCAAGTACGAGCAGTACTTC,CASGGRAKYEQYF
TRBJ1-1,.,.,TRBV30,TGTGCCTGCCTCGGGGTGTTCGCTGAAGCTTTCTTT,CACLGVFAEAFF
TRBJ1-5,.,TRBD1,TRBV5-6,TGTGCCAGCAGCTCGGACAGGGGATATCCTAGACAGCCCCAGCATTTT,CASSSDRGYPRQPQHF
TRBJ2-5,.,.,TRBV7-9,TGTGCCAGCAGAGAACAGGAGTACCAAGAGACCCAGTACTTC,CASREQEYQETQYF
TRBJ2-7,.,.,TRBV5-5,TGTGCCAGCAGCTTGGAGGGCTTGGGCGGGATGTCCTACGAGCAGTACTTC,CASSLEGLGGMSYEQYF
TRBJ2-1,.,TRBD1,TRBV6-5,TGTGCCAGCGGACCGGGACAGGGGGCACTCTTC,CASGPGQGALF
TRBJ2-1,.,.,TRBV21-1,TGTGCCAGCAGCCTAGCGGGAGGCGAGCAGTTCTTC,CASSLAGGEQFF
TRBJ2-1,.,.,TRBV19,TGTGCCAGTAGTATCCACTCAGGCAATGAGCAGTTCTTC,CASSIHSGNEQFF
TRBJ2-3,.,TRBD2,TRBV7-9,TGTGCCAGCAGCGAACCGGGACTAGCGGACACAGATACGCAGTATTTT,CASSEPGLADTDTQYF
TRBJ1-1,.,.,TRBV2,TGTGCCAGCATTCCCAGGATAATGAACACTGAAGCTTTCTTT,CASIPRIMNTEAFF
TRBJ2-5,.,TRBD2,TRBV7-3,TGTGCCAGCAGCCCATGGGGGGGGCAAGAGACCCAGTACTTC,CASSPWGGQETQYF
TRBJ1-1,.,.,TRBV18,TGTGCCAGCTCACCATCTGGGGGCTTGGGCACTGAAGCTTTCTTT,CASSPSGGLGTEAFF
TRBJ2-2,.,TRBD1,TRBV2,TGTGCCAGCAGGTCGGGACAGGGATACACCGGGGAGCTGTTTTTT,CASRSGQGYTGELFF
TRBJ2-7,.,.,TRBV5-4,TGTGCCAGCAGGACCTCTATGGGGGGACACGAGCAGTACTTC,CASRTSMGGHEQYF
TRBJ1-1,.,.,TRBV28,TGTGCCAGCAGTTCGCCCTGGAGGGGCACTGAAGCTTTCTTT,CASSSPWRGTEAFF
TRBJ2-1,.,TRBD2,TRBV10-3,TGTGCCATCAGTGCCGGGAGGGCCGTATTCTTC,CAISAGRAVFF
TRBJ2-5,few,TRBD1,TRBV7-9,TGTGCCAGCAGCTTACCGGGACAGGGGGCCCTGCAAGAGACCCAGTACTTC,CASSLPGQGALQETQYF
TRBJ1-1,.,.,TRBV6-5,TGTGCCAGCAGCCTAGGTGGGGGCTACGGCACTGAAGCTTTCTTT,CASSLGGGYGTEAFF
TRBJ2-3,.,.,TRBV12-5,TGTGCTAGTGGTTTGGGTCCGGTGGATACGCAGTATTTT,CASGLGPVDTQYF
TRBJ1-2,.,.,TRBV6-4,TGTGCCAGCAGTGAAATTGCAGGGTCACTCTATGGCTACACCTTC,CASSEIAGSLYGYTF
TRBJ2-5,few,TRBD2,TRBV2,TGTGCCAGCAGCTCAGGCGGGGGGCGGAGGGGAGAGACCCAGTACTTC,CASSSGGGRRGETQYF
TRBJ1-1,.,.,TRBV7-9,TGTGCCAGCAGCTTAGTTCCCGAGGACACTGAAGCTTTCTTT,CASSLVPEDTEAFF
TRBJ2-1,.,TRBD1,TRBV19,TGTGCCAGTAGTCCAAGGGGACAGGGCGATGAGCAGTTCTTC,CASSPRGQGDEQFF
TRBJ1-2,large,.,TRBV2,TGTGCCAGCACCCAGACAGCTAGTAACTATGGCTACACCTTC,CASTQTASNYGYTF
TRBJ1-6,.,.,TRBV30,TGTGCCTGGAGTCCCCTAGGAGGCGCGGATAATTCCCCCCTCCACTTT,CAWSPLGGADNSPLHF
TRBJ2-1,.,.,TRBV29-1,TGCAGCGCCCCTCGGGGAGGAATCCGAGTCGGCTCCTACAATGAGCAGTTCTTC,CSAPRGGIRVGSYNEQFF
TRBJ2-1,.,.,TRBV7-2,TGTGCCAGCAGCTTAGCCCCACAGAGTAGCTCCTACAATGAGCAGTTCTTC,CASSLAPQSSSYNEQFF
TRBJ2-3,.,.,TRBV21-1,TGTGCCAGCAGCAAGCTAGCTAGCGCACGCACAGATACGCAGTATTTT,CASSKLASARTDTQYF
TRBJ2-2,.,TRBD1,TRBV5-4,TGTGCCAGCAGCTCAGTAGGGACAGGGCCGTATCCGAACACCGGGGAGCTGTTTTTT,CASSSVGTGPYPNTGELFF
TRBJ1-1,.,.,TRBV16,TGTGCCAGCAGCCAATCTTACGGCAGAGGGGGTCAGGGTCGGAACACTGAAGCTTTCTTT,CASSQSYGRGGQGRNTEAFF
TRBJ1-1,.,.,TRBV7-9,TGTGCCAGCAGCCGAGGACAGTTCACTGAAGCTTTCTTT,CASSRGQFTEAFF
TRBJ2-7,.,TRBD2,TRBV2,TGTGCCAGCAGTGAAAGGACTAGCGGGACCGAGCAGTACTTC,CASSERTSGTEQYF
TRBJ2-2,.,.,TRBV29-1,TGCAGCGTTGTATGGCAGGGCACCGGGGAGCTGTTTTTT,CSVVWQGTGELFF
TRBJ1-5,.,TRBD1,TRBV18,TGTGCCAGCTCACCATACCCGGGACAGGGGTCGGGGAATCAGCCCCAGCATTTT,CASSPYPGQGSGNQPQHF
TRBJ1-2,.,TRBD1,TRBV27,TGTGCCAGCAGTTTAGGTGGGGACAGTGGCTACACCTTC,CASSLGGDSGYTF
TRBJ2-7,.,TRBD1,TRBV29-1,TGCAGCGTTGTACCGGGACAGGGCTACGAGCAGTACTTC,CSVVPGQGYEQYF
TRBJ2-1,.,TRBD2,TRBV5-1,TGCGCCAGCAGCTTGGCCCTAGCGGGGGATAACAATGAGCAGTTCTTC,CASSLALAGDNNEQFF
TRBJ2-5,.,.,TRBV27,TGTGCCAGCAGTTTTGGTCGGGGGAGGGGGGAGACCCAGTACTTC,CASSFGRGRGETQYF
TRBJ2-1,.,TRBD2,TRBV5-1,TGCGCCAGCAGCTTCACTAGCGGGGGAGAGCAGTTCTTC,CASSFTSGGEQFF
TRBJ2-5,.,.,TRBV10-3,TGTGCCATCAAAGATCTTGGGCTTCAGGAGACCCAGTACTTC,CAIKDLGLQETQYF
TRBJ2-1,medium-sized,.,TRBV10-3,TGTGCCATCAGTGAGTCTGCGGGCTTGTACAATGAGCAGTTCTTC,CAISESAGLYNEQFF
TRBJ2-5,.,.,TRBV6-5,TGTGCCAGCAGTTACCCCACTTCCGGGACCCAGTACTTC,CASSYPTSGTQYF
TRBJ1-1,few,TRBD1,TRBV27,TGTGCCAGCAGCCTAACAGGGGTGAACACTGAAGCTTTCTTT,CASSLTGVNTEAFF
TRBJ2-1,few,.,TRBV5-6,TGTGCCAGCAGCTTGGTCGTCCCCGACTACTACAATGAGCAGTTCTTC,CASSLVVPDYYNEQFF
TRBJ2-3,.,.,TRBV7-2,TGTGCCAGCAGCGCCCTACGCACAGATACGCAGTATTTT,CASSALRTDTQYF